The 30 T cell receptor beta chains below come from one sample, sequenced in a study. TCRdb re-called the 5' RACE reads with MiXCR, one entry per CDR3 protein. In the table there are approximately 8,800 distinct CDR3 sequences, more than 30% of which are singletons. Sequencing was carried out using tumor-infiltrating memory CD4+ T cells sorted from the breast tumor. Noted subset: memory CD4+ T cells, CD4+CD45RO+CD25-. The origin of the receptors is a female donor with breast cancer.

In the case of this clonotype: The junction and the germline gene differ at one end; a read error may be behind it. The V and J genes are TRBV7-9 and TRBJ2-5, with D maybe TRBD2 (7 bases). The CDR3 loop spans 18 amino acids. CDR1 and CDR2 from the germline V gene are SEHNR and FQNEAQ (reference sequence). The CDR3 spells CAGSLRRFTGRGQETQYF. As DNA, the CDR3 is TGTGCCGGCAGCTTGCGCCGATTTACAGGGAGGGGGCAAGAGACCCAGTACTTC.

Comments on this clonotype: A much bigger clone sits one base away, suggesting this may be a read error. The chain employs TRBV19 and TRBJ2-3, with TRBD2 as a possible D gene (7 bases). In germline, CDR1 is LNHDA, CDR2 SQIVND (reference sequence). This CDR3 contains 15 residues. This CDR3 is CASSIRRGRTDAQYF. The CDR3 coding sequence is TGTGCCAGTAGTATCCGGCGGGGGCGGACAGATGCGCAGTATTTT.

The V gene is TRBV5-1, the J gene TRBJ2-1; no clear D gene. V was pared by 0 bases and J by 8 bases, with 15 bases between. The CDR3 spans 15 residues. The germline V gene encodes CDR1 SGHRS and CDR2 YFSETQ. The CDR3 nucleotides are TGCGCCAGCAGCTTGGCCTGGTCTTTAACCGATGAGCAGTTCTTC. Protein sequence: CASSLAWSLTDEQFF.

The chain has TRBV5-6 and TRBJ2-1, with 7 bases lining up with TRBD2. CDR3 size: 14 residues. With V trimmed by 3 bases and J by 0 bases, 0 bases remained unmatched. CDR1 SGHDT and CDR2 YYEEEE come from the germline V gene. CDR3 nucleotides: TGTGCCAGCAGCTGGACTAGCTCCTACAATGAGCAGTTCTTC. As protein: CASSWTSSYNEQFF.

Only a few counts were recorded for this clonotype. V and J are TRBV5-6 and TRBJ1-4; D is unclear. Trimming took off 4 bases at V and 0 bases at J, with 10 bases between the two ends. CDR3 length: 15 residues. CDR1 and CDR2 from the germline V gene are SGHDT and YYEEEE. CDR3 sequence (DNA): TGTGCCAGCAGCCCAATGTCCGCAACTAATGAAAAACTGTTTTTT. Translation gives CASSPMSATNEKLFF.

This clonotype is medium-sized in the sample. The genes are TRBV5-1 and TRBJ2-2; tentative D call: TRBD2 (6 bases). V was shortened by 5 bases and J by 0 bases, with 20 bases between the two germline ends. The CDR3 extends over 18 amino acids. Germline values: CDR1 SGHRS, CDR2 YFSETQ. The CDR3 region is CASRPLGGGGANTGELFF. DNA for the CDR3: TGCGCCAGCAGACCCCTGGGAGGAGGAGGAGCGAACACCGGGGAGCTGTTTTTT.

The CDR3 DNA reads as TGTGCCAGCAGGCCCGGGACAGGGGGCGCGAACACTGAAGCTTTCTTT. This encodes CASRPGTGGANTEAFF. J is TRBJ1-1 and V is TRBV6-5, with TRBD1 matching 12 bases. The CDR3 spans 16 residues. The germline gives CDR1 MNHEY, CDR2 SVGAGI. The V gene end was trimmed by 6 bases and the J gene end by 1 base; junction bases not matched to a gene: 6.

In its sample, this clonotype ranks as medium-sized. CDR3 coding DNA: TGTGCTAGTGGCCGATCAGGGGTCGAGGCCCAGCATTTT. Residues: CASGRSGVEAQHF. This rearrangement joins TRBV12-5 to TRBJ1-5, with D maybe TRBD1 (6 bases). The length of the CDR3 is 13 residues. The germline V gene has CDR1 LGHNT and CDR2 FRNRAP. V dropped 6 bases and J dropped 11 bases, with 17 bases sitting between them.

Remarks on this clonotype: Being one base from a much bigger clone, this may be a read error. The CDR3 nucleotides are TGTGCCAGCGGCTTCGGCCGAGAAGAGACCCAGTACTTC. This encodes CASGFGREETQYF. This chain uses TRBV7-3 with TRBJ2-5; D is undetermined. CDR1 is SGHTA and CDR2 is FQGTGA in the germline V gene. The CDR3 length is 13 residues. Supplemented by reference TRBV7-3 and TRBJ2-5, the full variable domain reads GAGVSQTPSNKVTEKGKYVELRCDPISGHTALYWYRQSLGQGPEFLIYFQGTGAADDSGLPNDRFFAVRPEGSVSTLKIQRTERGDSAVYLCASGFGREETQYFGPGTRLLVL.

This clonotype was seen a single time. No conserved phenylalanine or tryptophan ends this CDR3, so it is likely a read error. CDR3 in DNA: TGCGCCAGCAGCACCCCGAGAGGGACCACGACTTACGAGCAGTACTCC. It specifies CASSTPRGTTTYEQYS. The chain recombines TRBV5-1 with TRBJ2-7; D may match TRBD1 or TRBD2 (5 bases each). Germline assignment: CDR1 SGHRS and CDR2 YFSETQ. The CDR3 contains 16 residues. With 4 bases removed from V and 4 bases from J, the gap between germline ends came to 21 bases.

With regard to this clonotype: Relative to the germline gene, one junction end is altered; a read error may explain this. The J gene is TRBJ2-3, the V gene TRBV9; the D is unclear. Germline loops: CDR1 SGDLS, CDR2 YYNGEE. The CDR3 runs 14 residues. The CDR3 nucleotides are TGTGCCCGCAGCGTACTACTCACCACAGATACGCAGTATTTC. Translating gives CARSVLLTTDTQYF.

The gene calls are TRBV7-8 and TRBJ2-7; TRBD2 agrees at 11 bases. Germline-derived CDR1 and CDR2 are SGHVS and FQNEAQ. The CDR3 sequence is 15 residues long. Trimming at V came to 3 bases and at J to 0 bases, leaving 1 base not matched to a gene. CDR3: CASSLTSGASYEQYF. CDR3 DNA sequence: TGTGCCAGCAGCTTGACTAGCGGGGCCTCCTACGAGCAGTACTTC.

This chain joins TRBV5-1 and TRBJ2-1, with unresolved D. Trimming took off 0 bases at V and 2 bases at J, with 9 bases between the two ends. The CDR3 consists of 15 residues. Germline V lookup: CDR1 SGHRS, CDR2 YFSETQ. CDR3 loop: CASSLEGETYNEQFF. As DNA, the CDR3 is TGCGCCAGCAGCTTGGAGGGTGAAACCTACAATGAGCAGTTCTTC.

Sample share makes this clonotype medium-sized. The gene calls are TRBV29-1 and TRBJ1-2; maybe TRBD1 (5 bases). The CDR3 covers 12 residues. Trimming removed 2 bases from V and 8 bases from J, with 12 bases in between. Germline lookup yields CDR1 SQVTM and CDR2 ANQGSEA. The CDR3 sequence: CSVESGGGGYTF. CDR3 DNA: TGCAGCGTTGAATCCGGGGGAGGAGGCTACACCTTC.

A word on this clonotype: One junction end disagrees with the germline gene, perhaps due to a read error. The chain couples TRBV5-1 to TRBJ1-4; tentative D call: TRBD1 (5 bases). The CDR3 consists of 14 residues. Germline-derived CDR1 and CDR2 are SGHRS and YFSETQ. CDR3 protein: CTSSWDPQREKPFF. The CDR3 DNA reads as TGCACCAGCAGCTGGGACCCGCAGAGGGAAAAACCGTTTTTT. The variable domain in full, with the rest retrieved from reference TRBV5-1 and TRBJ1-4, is KAGVTQTPRYLIKTRGQQVTLSCSPISGHRSVSWYQQTPGQGLQFLFEYFSETQRNKGNFPGRFSGRQFSNSRSEMNVSTLELGDSALYLCTSSWDPQREKPFFGSGTQLSVL.

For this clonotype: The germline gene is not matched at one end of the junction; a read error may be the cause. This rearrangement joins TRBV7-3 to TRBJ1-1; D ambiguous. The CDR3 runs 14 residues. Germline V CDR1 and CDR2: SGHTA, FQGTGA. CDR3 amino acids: CASNLGPVNTEAFF. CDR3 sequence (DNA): TGTGCCAGCAACTTAGGGCCCGTGAACACTGAAGCTTTCTTT.

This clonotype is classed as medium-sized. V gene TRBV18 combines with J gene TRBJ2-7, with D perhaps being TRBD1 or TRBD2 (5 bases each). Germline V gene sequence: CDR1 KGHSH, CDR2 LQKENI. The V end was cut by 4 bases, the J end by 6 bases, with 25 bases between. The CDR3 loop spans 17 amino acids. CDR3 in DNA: TGTGCCAGCTCACTAGACGGGACGTACGGGCCCTTAATCGAGCAGTACTTC. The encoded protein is CASSLDGTYGPLIEQYF. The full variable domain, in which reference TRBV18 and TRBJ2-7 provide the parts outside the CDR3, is NAGVMQNPRHLVRRRGQEARLRCSPMKGHSHVYWYRQLPEEGLKFMVYLQKENIIDESGMPKERFSAEFPKEGPSILRIQQVVRGDSAAYFCASSLDGTYGPLIEQYFGPGTRLTVT.

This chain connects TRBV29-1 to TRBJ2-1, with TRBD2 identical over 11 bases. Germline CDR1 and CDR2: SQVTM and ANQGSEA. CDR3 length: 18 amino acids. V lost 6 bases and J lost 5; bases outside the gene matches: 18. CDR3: CSVNVGTSGNPRHNEQFF. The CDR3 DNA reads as TGCAGCGTCAACGTGGGGACTAGCGGTAACCCTCGCCACAATGAGCAGTTCTTC.

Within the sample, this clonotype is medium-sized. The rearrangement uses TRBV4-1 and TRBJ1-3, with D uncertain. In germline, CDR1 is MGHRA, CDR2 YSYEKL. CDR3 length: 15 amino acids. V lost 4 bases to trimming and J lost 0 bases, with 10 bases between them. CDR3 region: CASSLYPTSGNTIYF. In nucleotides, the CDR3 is TGCGCCAGCAGCCTTTACCCTACCTCTGGAAACACCATATATTTT.

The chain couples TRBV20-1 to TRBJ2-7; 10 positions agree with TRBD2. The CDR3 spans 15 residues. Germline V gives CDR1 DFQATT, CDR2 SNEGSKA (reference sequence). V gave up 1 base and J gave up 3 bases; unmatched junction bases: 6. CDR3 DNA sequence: TGCAGTGCTAGAGCACTCCTAGCGGGAGTCTACGAGCAGTACTTC. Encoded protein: CSARALLAGVYEQYF.

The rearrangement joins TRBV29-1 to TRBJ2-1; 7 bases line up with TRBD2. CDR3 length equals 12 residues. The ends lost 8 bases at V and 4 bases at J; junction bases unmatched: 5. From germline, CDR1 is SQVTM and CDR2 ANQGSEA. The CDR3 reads CSTLGGYNEQFF. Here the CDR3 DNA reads TGCAGCACCTTGGGAGGGTACAATGAGCAGTTCTTC.

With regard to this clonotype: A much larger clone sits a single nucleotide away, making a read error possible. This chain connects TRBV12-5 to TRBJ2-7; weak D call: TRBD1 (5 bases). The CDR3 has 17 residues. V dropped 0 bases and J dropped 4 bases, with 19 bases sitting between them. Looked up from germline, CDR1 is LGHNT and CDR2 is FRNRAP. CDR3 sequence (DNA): TGTGCTAGTGGTTTGGTTAGGCCCGGGTCAAGGACATACGAGCAGTACTTC. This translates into CASGLVRPGSRTYEQYF. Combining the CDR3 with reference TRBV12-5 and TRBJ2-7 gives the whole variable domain DARVTQTPRHKVTEMGQEVTMRCQPILGHNTVFWYRQTMMQGLELLAYFRNRAPLDDSGMPKDRFSAEMPDATLATLKIQPSEPRDSAVYFCASGLVRPGSRTYEQYFGPGTRLTVT.

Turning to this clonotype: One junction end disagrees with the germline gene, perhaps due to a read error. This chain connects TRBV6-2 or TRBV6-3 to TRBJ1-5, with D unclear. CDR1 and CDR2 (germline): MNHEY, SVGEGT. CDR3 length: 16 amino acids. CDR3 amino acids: CASSHSTGLGNQPQHF. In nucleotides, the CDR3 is TGTGCCAGCAGTCACTCGACCGGGCTTGGCAATCAGCCCCAGCATTTT.

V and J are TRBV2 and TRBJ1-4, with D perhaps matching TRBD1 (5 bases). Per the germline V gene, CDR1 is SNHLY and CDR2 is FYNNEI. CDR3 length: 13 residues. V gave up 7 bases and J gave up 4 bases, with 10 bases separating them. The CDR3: CASTRDRNEKLFF. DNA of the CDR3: TGTGCCAGCACCCGGGACCGTAATGAAAAACTGTTTTTT.

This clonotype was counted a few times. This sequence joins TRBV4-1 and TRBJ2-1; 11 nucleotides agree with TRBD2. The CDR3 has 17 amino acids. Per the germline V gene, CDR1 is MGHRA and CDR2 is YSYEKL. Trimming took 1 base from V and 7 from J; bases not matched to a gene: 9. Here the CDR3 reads CASSQVWLAGGINEQFF. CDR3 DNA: TGCGCCAGCAGCCAAGTCTGGCTAGCGGGAGGAATTAATGAGCAGTTCTTC.

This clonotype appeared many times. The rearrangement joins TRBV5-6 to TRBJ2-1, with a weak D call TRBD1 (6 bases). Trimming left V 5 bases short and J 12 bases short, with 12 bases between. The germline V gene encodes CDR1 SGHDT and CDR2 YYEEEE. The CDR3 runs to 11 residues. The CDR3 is CASRRGLRQFF. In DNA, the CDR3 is TGTGCCAGCAGGAGGGGGTTAAGGCAGTTCTTC.

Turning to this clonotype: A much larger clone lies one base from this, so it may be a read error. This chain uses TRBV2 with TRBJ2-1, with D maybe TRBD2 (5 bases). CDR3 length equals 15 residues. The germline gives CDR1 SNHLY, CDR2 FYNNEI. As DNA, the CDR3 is TGTGCCAGCGGTGAAGGACTCACGGACTACAATGAGCAGTTCTTC. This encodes CASGEGLTDYNEQFF.

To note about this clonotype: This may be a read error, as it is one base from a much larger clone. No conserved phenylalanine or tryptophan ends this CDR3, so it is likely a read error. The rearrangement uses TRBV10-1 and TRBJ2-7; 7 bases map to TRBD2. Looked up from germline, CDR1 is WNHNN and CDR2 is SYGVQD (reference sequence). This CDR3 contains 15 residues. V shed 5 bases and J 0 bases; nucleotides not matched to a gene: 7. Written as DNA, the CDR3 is TGCGCCAGCAGTCTACTAGCGAGGAGCTCCTACGAGCAGTACTGC. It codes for CASSLLARSSYEQYC.

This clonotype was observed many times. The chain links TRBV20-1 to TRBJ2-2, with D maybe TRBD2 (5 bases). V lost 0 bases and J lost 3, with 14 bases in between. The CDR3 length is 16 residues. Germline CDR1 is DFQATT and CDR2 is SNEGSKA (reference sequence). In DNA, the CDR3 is TGCAGTGCTAGAGATGTGTCTAGCCGGTACACCGGGGAGCTGTTTTTT. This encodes CSARDVSSRYTGELFF.

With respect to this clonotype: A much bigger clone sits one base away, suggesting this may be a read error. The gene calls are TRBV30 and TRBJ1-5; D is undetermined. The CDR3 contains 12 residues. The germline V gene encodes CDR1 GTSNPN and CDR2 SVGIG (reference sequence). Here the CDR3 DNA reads TGTACCTGGAGTGCCGGTACTGTGACCCAGCATTTT. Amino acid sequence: CTWSAGTVTQHF.